Listed below are T cell receptor beta chains from one sample, sequenced in a study of blood T cell repertoires in COVID-19. Some clones are missing from TCRdb's copy, which holds only in-frame ones; the method was immunoSEQ multiplex PCR. The sample lists around 110,000 clones; roughly 80% were seen once. The source material was peripheral blood. These receptors all stem from a man aged 25-40 years with acute or convalescent COVID-19. Both conserved end residues are part of each CDR3. A D gene is named only where the DNA matches it firmly. The size of a clone is reported for some rows only, either as once, few or many, or as a class for expanded clones.

d_gene | j_gene | abundance | v_gene | CDR3aa | CDR3nt
NA | TRBJ1-2 | few | TRBV18 | CASSPETTNYGYTF | TGTGCCAGCTCACCAGAGACAACTAACTATGGCTACACCTTC
TRBD2 | TRBJ2-3 | once | TRBV11-2 | CASSLGRLAGEEGDTQYF | TGTGCCAGCAGCTTAGGTCGACTAGCGGGAGAAGAAGGAGATACGCAGTATTTT
NA | TRBJ2-7 | NA | TRBV12-5 | CASGLRVLGSSYEQYF | TGTGCTAGTGGTTTGAGAGTTTTGGGCAGCTCCTACGAGCAGTACTTC
NA | TRBJ2-6 | NA | TRBV10-3 | CAISDQGSGANVLTF | TGTGCCATCAGTGATCAGGGCTCTGGGGCCAACGTCCTGACTTTC
NA | TRBJ1-2 | NA | TRBV12-5 | CASGDDQDYGYTF | TGTGCTAGTGGTGATGACCAGGACTATGGCTACACCTTC
NA | TRBJ1-4 | NA | TRBV3-1/TRBV3-2 | CASSQDGAANEKLFF | TGTGCCAGCAGCCAAGATGGGGCAGCTAATGAAAAACTGTTTTTT
TRBD2 | TRBJ2-6 | NA | TRBV6-1 | CASSGQRGSQSGANVLTF | TGTGCCAGCAGTGGCCAGCGGGGGTCTCAATCTGGGGCCAACGTCCTGACTTTC
TRBD2 | TRBJ2-3 | NA | TRBV9 | CASSVGGGMGTDTQYF | TGTGCCAGCAGCGTAGGGGGGGGAATGGGCACAGATACGCAGTATTTT
NA | TRBJ2-5 | NA | TRBV5-1 | CASSPLTGGETQYF | TGCGCCAGCAGCCCCCTGACAGGTGGGGAGACCCAGTACTTC
NA | TRBJ1-1 | NA | TRBV19 | CASRDRSNTEAFF | TGTGCCAGTAGGGACAGATCGAACACTGAAGCTTTCTTT
TRBD1 | TRBJ1-2 | NA | TRBV15 | CATSRGGQGVQDGYTF | TGTGCCACCAGCAGAGGGGGACAGGGGGTACAGGATGGCTACACCTTC
NA | TRBJ2-1 | few | TRBV7-9 | CASSLGRDPSYNEQFF | TGTGCCAGCAGCTTAGGGAGGGACCCATCATACAATGAGCAGTTCTTC
NA | TRBJ1-2 | NA | TRBV7-8 | CASSLRAGGATNYGYTF | TGTGCCAGCAGCTTAAGAGCGGGGGGCGCCACTAACTATGGCTACACCTTC
NA | TRBJ1-1 | NA | TRBV6-5 | CASSYSPGLSTEAFF | TGTGCCAGCAGTTACTCGCCGGGGTTGAGCACTGAAGCTTTCTTT
TRBD1 | TRBJ2-2 | NA | TRBV27 | CASSQRQGFTGELFF | TGTGCCAGCAGTCAACGACAGGGATTTACCGGGGAGCTGTTTTTT
NA | TRBJ1-2 | NA | TRBV4-1 | CASSAVLSENGYTF | TGCGCCAGCAGCGCAGTCCTATCGGAGAATGGCTACACCTTC
TRBD2 | TRBJ2-1 | NA | TRBV15 | CATSRGFGGGANEQFF | TGTGCCACCAGCAGAGGGTTCGGCGGGGGGGCCAATGAGCAGTTCTTC
NA | TRBJ1-1 | few | TRBV7-9 | CASSLGSNTEAFF | TGTGCCAGCAGCTTAGGGAGCAACACTGAAGCTTTCTTT
TRBD1 | TRBJ2-7 | NA | TRBV4-3 | CASSQDFGTAYYEQYF | TGCGCCAGCAGCCAAGACTTCGGGACAGCTTACTACGAGCAGTACTTC
NA | TRBJ2-5 | NA | TRBV6-2/TRBV6-3 | CASSYHAGLAVETQYF | TGTGCCAGCAGTTACCACGCTGGGCTAGCTGTCGAGACCCAGTACTTC
TRBD2 | TRBJ2-3 | once | TRBV19 | CASSGAAGVGDTQYF | TGTGCCAGTAGTGGCGCAGCGGGAGTCGGAGATACGCAGTATTTT
NA | TRBJ1-3 | NA | TRBV19 | CASREEVGNTIYF | TGTGCCAGTAGGGAGGAGGTTGGAAACACCATATATTTT
NA | TRBJ1-1 | NA | TRBV3-1/TRBV3-2 | CASSQDRKAGRYTEAFF | TGTGCCAGCAGCCAAGATCGAAAGGCAGGGCGGTACACTGAAGCTTTCTTT
NA | TRBJ1-1 | few | TRBV6-2/TRBV6-3 | CASSYLDLNTEAFF | TGTGCCAGCAGTTACTTGGACTTGAACACTGAAGCTTTCTTT
NA | TRBJ1-2 | NA | TRBV6-1 | CASSESDEGVYGYTF | TGTGCCAGCAGTGAAAGTGATGAGGGGGTCTATGGCTACACCTTC
NA | TRBJ1-2 | once | TRBV30 | CAWSPSGLLGGYGYTF | TGTGCCTGGAGCCCCAGCGGACTTTTGGGGGGCTATGGCTACACCTTC
TRBD1 | TRBJ1-2 | NA | TRBV30 | CAWNSETGTWGYTF | TGTGCCTGGAATTCCGAGACAGGGACCTGGGGCTACACCTTC
NA | TRBJ2-4 | NA | TRBV10-3 | CAISDGSGGNIQYF | TGTGCCATCAGTGACGGGAGCGGAGGAAACATTCAGTACTTC
NA | TRBJ1-5 | NA | TRBV4-1 | CASSHLGGGRQPQHF | TGCGCCAGCAGCCACCTGGGGGGGGGCCGACAGCCCCAGCATTTT
TRBD2 | TRBJ2-1 | NA | TRBV5-1 | CASSLARASGGRNEQFF | TGCGCCAGCAGCTTGGCCCGGGCTAGCGGGGGGAGGAATGAGCAGTTCTTC
TRBD2 | TRBJ2-5 | NA | TRBV4-1 | CASSPTGTSDPLNRETQYF | TGCGCCAGCAGCCCTACCGGGACTAGCGACCCACTAAACCGAGAGACCCAGTACTTC
NA | TRBJ2-7 | NA | TRBV9 | CASSLGGRSEQYF | TGTGCCAGCAGCCTGGGGGGGCGGAGTGAGCAGTACTTC
NA | TRBJ1-3 | medium-sized | TRBV24-1 | CATINVVKGGSGNTIYF | TGTGCCACCATTAACGTCGTGAAGGGAGGTTCTGGAAACACCATATATTTT
TRBD1 | TRBJ1-2 | few | TRBV30 | CAWSVPGQGYYGYTF | TGTGCCTGGAGTGTGCCGGGACAGGGTTATTATGGCTACACCTTC
NA | TRBJ2-5 | NA | TRBV30 | CAWSPGMAQYF | TGTGCCTGGAGTCCCGGGATGGCCCAGTACTTC
TRBD2 | TRBJ2-1 | once | TRBV28 | CASDPGTSGRESSYNEQFF | TGTGCCAGCGATCCAGGGACTAGCGGGAGAGAGAGCTCCTACAATGAGCAGTTCTTC
NA | TRBJ1-1 | NA | TRBV6-5 | CASSYSAGVNTEAFF | TGTGCCAGCAGTTACTCGGCAGGGGTGAACACTGAAGCTTTCTTT
TRBD1 | TRBJ2-1 | few | TRBV11-2 | CASSWGQGAGEQFF | TGTGCCAGCAGCTGGGGACAGGGGGCCGGGGAGCAGTTCTTC
NA | TRBJ2-7 | NA | TRBV7-9 | CASSAQGSSAYEQYF | TGTGCCAGCAGCGCACAGGGTTCTTCTGCCTACGAGCAGTACTTC
NA | TRBJ1-2 | NA | TRBV12-3/TRBV12-4 | CASSDVSGGYTF | TGTGCCAGCTCAGACGTATCAGGTGGCTACACCTTC
TRBD2 | TRBJ2-5 | once | TRBV7-2 | CASSGTRQETQYF | TGTGCCAGCAGCGGGACTAGGCAAGAGACCCAGTACTTC
TRBD2 | TRBJ2-1 | NA | TRBV18 | CASSPPMGLAGPSSYNEQFF | TGTGCCAGCTCACCACCTATGGGACTAGCGGGTCCCAGCTCCTACAATGAGCAGTTCTTC
TRBD2 | TRBJ2-2 | NA | TRBV30 | CAWSVGLGDTGELFF | TGTGCCTGGAGTGTCGGACTAGGTGACACCGGGGAGCTGTTTTTT
NA | TRBJ1-5 | NA | TRBV13 | CASSSGSMGQPQHF | TGTGCCAGCAGCTCCGGGAGTATGGGGCAGCCCCAGCATTTT
TRBD2 | TRBJ2-1 | NA | TRBV7-3 | CASSLLAGGNEQFF | TGTGCCAGCAGCTTATTAGCGGGGGGGAATGAGCAGTTCTTC
TRBD2 | TRBJ2-2 | NA | TRBV5-1 | CASSSSGGADTGELFF | TGCGCCAGCAGCTCGAGCGGGGGGGCGGACACCGGGGAGCTGTTTTTT
TRBD1 | TRBJ1-4 | NA | TRBV30 | CAWSMDRGDEKLFF | TGTGCCTGGAGTATGGACAGGGGGGATGAAAAACTGTTTTTT
NA | TRBJ1-2 | NA | TRBV27 | CASSFRGHGYTF | TGTGCCAGCAGTTTCAGGGGTCATGGCTACACCTTC
TRBD2 | TRBJ2-1 | NA | TRBV6-5 | CASSKSGRAYNEQFF | TGTGCCAGCAGTAAAAGCGGGAGGGCCTACAATGAGCAGTTCTTC
TRBD2 | TRBJ2-3 | once | TRBV19 | CASRGTSGHGGSDTQYF | TGTGCCAGTAGGGGGACTAGCGGCCACGGAGGCTCAGATACGCAGTATTTT
NA | TRBJ2-5 | NA | TRBV3-1/TRBV3-2 | CASSQARDQETQYF | TGTGCCAGCAGCCAAGCGAGGGACCAAGAGACCCAGTACTTC
TRBD1 | TRBJ2-2 | NA | TRBV9 | CASSVDLGQGDTGELFF | TGTGCCAGCAGCGTAGATCTGGGACAGGGTGACACCGGGGAGCTGTTTTTT
NA | TRBJ1-1 | NA | TRBV30 | CALGPSRVEAFF | TGTGCCTTGGGTCCCTCCCGAGTTGAAGCTTTCTTT